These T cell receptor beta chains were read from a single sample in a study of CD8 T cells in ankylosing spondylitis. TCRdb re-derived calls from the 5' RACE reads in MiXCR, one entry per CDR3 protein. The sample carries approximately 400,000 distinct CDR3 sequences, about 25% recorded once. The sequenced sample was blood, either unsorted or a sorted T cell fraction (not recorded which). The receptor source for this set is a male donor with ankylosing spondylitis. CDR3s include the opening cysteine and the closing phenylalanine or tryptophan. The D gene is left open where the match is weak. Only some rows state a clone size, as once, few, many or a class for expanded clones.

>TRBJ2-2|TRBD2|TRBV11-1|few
CASSQNRSSGRRTGELFF
TGTGCCAGCAGCCAAAACCGTTCTAGCGGGAGACGCACCGGGGAGCTGTTTTTT
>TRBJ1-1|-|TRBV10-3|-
CAIRMGRMNTEAFF
TGTGCCATCAGGATGGGACGGATGAACACTGAAGCTTTCTTT
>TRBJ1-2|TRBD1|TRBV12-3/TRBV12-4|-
CASSLYRDRGDGYTF
TGTGCCAGCAGCCTTTACCGGGACAGGGGCGATGGCTACACCTTC
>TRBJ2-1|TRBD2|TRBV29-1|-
CSVEGTSGIYNEQFF
TGCAGCGTTGAAGGCACTAGCGGGATCTACAATGAGCAGTTCTTC
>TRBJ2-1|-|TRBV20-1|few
CSATVWNEQFF
TGCAGTGCTACCGTATGGAATGAGCAGTTCTTC
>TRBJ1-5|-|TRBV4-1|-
CASSQVFTDSQPQHF
TGCGCCAGCAGCCAAGTATTCACAGATTCTCAGCCCCAGCATTTT
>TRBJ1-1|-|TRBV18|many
CASSLDREAFF
TGTGCCAGCTCACTGGACAGAGAAGCTTTCTTT
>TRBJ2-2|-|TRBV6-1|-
CASRARNRDTGELFF
TGTGCCAGCAGGGCCCGTAACAGGGACACCGGGGAGCTGTTTTTT
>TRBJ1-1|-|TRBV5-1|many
CASSLTGGLNTEAFF
TGCGCCAGCAGCTTGACTGGGGGGCTGAACACTGAAGCTTTCTTT
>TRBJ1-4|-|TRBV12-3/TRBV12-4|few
CASSLGTAEKLFF
TGTGCCAGCAGTTTGGGAACAGCTGAAAAACTGTTTTTT
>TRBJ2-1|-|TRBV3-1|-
CASSQDRGSSSYNEQFF
TGTGCCAGCAGCCAAGATCGGGGCAGTTCTTCTTACAATGAGCAGTTCTTC
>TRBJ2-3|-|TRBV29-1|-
CSVEDRMGGTTDTQYF
TGCAGCGTTGAAGACAGGATGGGCGGAACGACAGATACGCAGTATTTT
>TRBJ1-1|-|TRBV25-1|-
CASSPTRGRGTEAFF
TGTGCCAGCAGTCCTACCAGGGGTAGGGGCACTGAAGCTTTCTTT
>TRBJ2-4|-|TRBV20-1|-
CSATVLEGGIQYF
TGCAGTGCTACAGTCCTCGAGGGGGGCATTCAGTACTTC
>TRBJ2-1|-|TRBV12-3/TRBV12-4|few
CASRTGTNEQFF
TGTGCCAGCAGAACAGGAACCAATGAGCAGTTCTTC
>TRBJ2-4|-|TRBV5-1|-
CASTTLGEGIQYF
TGCGCCAGCACCACCCTCGGGGAAGGAATTCAGTACTTC
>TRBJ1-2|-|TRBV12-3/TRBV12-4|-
CASSLSGINGYTF
TGTGCCAGCAGTTTGTCCGGGATCAATGGCTACACCTTC
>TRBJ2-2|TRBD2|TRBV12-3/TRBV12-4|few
CASTPVGLAGYTGELFF
TGTGCCAGCACCCCAGTCGGACTAGCGGGATACACCGGGGAGCTGTTTTTT
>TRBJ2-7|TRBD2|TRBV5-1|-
CASKPLAGGQSYEQYF
TGCGCCAGCAAGCCTCTAGCGGGGGGCCAGAGCTACGAGCAGTACTTC
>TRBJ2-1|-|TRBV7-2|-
CASSKDGPINEQFF
TGTGCCAGCAGCAAAGACGGGCCCATCAATGAGCAGTTCTTC
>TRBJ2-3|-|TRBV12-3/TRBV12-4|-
CASSWTTPSTTDTQYF
TGTGCCAGCAGTTGGACCACCCCGTCTACGACAGATACGCAGTATTTT
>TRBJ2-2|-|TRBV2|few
CASSESGGANTGELFF
TGTGCCAGCAGTGAATCCGGGGGAGCGAACACCGGGGAGCTGTTTTTT
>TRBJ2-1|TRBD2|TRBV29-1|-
CSAGVAGGNEQFF
TGCAGCGCAGGGGTAGCGGGAGGCAATGAGCAGTTCTTC
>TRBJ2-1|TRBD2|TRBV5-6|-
CASSLVSGSPNEQFF
TGTGCCAGCAGCTTGGTTAGCGGGAGCCCGAATGAGCAGTTCTTC
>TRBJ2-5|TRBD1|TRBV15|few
CATSRDRAGGETQYF
TGTGCCACCAGCAGAGATCGGGCAGGGGGAGAGACCCAGTACTTC
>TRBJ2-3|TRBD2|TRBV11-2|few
CASSLSLTSGTDTQYF
TGTGCCAGCAGCTTAAGTTTGACTAGCGGGACAGATACGCAGTATTTT
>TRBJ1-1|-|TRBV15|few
CATSRGLGTEAFF
TGTGCCACCAGCAGAGGATTGGGCACTGAAGCTTTCTTT
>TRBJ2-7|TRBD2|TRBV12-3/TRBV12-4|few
CASTISGRTYEQYF
TGTGCCAGTACGATTAGCGGGAGAACCTACGAGCAGTACTTC
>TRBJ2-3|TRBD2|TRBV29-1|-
CSSGGISDTQYF
TGCAGCTCGGGGGGGATATCGGATACGCAGTATTTT
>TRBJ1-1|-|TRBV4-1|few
CASSLGEEGTEAFF
TGCGCCAGCAGCCTCGGAGAGGAAGGGACTGAAGCTTTCTTT